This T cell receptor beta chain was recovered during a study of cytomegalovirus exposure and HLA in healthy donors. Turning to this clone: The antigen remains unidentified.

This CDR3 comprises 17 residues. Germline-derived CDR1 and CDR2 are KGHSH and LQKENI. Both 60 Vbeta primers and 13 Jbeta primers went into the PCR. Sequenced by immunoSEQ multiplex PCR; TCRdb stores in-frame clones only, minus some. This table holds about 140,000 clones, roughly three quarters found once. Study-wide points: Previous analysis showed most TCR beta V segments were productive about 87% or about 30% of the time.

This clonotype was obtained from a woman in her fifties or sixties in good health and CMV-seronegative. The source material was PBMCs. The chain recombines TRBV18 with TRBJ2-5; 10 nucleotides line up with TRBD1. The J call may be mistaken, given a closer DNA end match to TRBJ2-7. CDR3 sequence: CASSPPTGGAGSYEQYF. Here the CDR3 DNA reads TGTGCCAGCTCACCTCCGACAGGGGGCGCGGGGTCCTACGAGCAGTACTTC.